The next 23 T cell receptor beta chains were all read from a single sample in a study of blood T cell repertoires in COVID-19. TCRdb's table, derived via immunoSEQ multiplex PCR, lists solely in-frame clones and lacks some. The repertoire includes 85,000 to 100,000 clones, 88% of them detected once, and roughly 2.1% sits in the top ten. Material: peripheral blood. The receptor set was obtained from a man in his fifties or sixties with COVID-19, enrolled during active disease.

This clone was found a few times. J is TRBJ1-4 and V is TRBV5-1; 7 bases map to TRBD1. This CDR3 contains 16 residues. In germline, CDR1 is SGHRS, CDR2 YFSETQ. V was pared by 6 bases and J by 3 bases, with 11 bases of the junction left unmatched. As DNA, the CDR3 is TGCGCCAGCACTCAGACAGGGATCAGGGCTAATGAAAAACTGTTTTTT. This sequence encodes CASTQTGIRANEKLFF.

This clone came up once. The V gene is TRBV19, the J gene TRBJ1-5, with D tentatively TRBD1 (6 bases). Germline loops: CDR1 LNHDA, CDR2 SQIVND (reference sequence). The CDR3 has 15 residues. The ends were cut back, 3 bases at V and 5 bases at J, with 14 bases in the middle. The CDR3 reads CASSIGGAGDQPQHF. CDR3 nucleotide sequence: TGTGCCAGTAGTATTGGGGGGGCGGGGGATCAGCCCCAGCATTTT.

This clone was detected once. CDR3 loop: CATSVGDGTDTQYF. Here the CDR3 DNA reads TGTGCCACCAGCGTGGGAGACGGCACAGATACGCAGTATTTT. V and J are TRBV15 and TRBJ2-3, with D perhaps matching TRBD2 (5 bases). The CDR3 extends over 14 amino acids. In germline, CDR1 is LNHNV, CDR2 YYDKDF (reference sequence). V was trimmed by 5 bases and J by 1 base, leaving 10 bases between them.

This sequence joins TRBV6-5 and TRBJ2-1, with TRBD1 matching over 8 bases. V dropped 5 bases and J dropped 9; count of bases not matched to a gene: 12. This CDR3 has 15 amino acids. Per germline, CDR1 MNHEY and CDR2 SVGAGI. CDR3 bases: TGTGCCAGCAGTCCCAGGGGGCGCGGTCCCCGTGAGCAGTTCTTC. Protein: CASSPRGRGPREQFF.

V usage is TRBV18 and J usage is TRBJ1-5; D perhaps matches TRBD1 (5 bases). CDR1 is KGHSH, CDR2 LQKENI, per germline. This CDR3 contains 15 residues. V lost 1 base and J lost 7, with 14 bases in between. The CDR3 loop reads CASSPLGGREQPQHF. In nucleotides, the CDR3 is TGTGCCAGCTCACCACTCGGGGGACGGGAACAGCCCCAGCATTTT.

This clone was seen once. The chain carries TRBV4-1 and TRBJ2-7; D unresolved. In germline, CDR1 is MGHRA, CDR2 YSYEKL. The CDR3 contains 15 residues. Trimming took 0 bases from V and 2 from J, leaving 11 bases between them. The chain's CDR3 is CASSQEFVIPYEQYF. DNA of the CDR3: TGCGCCAGCAGCCAAGAATTCGTTATCCCCTACGAGCAGTACTTC.

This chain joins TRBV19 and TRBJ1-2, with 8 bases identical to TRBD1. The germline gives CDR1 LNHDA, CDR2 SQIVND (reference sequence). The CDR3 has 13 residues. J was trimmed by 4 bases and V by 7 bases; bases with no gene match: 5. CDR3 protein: CASIPTGAYGYTF. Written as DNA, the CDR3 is TGTGCCAGTATCCCGACAGGGGCCTATGGCTACACCTTC.

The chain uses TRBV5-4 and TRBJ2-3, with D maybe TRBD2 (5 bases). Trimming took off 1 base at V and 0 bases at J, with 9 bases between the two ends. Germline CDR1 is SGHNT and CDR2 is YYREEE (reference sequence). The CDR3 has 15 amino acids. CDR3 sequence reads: CASSLSRTSTDTQYF. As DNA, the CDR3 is TGTGCCAGCAGCTTGAGCAGGACTAGCACAGATACGCAGTATTTT.

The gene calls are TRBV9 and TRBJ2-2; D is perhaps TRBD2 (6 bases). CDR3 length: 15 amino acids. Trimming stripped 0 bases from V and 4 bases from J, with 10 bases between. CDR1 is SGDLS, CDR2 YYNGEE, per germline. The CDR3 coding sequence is TGTGCCAGCAGCGTAGGAGTCGGGGGCACCGGGGAGCTGTTTTTT. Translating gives CASSVGVGGTGELFF.

The CDR3 region is CASSFSPGGEAFF. As DNA, the CDR3 is TGTGCCAGCAGCTTCAGCCCGGGGGGTGAAGCTTTCTTT. This chain links TRBV5-5 with TRBJ1-1; perhaps TRBD1 as D (5 bases). Germline V gene lookup returns CDR1 SGHKS and CDR2 YYEKEE (reference sequence). There are 13 residues in the CDR3. Trimming pared 2 bases from V and 7 bases from J, leaving 12 bases between.

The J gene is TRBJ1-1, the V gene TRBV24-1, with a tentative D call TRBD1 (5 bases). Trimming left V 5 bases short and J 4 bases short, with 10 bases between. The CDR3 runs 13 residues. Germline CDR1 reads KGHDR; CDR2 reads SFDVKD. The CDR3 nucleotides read TGTGCCACCAGTGCAGGGAGGACCACTGAAGCTTTCTTT. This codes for CATSAGRTTEAFF.

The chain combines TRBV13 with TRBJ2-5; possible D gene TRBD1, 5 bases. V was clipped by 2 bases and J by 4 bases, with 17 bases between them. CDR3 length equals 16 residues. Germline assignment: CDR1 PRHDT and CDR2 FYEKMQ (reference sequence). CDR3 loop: CASSLLRLNQGETQYF. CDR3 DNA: TGTGCCAGCAGCTTATTGCGTCTTAACCAGGGAGAGACCCAGTACTTC.

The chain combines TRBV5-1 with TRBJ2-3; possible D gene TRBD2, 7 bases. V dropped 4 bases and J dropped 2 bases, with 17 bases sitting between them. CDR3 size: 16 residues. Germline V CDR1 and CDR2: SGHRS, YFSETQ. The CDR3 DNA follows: TGCGCCAGCAGCAAAGACGGGGGGCCCCCCACAGATACGCAGTATTTT. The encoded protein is CASSKDGGPPTDTQYF.

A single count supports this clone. The CDR3 DNA reads TGTGCCAGCAGCGGGGCATCTCGGACAGGGGACTACACCTTC. Translated, it gives CASSGASRTGDYTF. The chain carries TRBV5-4 and TRBJ1-2; TRBD1 matches at 9 bases. Looked up from germline, CDR1 is SGHNT and CDR2 is YYREEE (reference sequence). The V and J ends lost 4 bases and 10 bases, in that order; junction bases with no gene match: 11. The CDR3 sequence is 14 residues long.

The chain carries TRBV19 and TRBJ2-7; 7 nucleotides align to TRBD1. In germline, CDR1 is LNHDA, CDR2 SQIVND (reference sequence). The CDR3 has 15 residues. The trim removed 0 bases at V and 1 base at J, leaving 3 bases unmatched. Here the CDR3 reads CASSIETGLSYEQYF. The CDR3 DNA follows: TGTGCCAGTAGTATAGAGACAGGGTTGTCCTACGAGCAGTACTTC.

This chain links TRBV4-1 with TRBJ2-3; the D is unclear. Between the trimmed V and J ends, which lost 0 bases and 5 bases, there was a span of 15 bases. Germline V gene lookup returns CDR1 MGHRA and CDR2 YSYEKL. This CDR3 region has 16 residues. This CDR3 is CASSQDLTPRVDTQYF. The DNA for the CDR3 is TGCGCCAGCAGCCAAGATTTAACCCCCCGGGTAGATACGCAGTATTTT.

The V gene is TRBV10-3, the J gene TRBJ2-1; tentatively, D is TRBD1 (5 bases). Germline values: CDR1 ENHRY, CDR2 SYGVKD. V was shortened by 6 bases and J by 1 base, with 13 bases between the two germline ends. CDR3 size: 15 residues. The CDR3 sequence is CAIRIDSASYNEQFF. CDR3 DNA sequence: TGTGCCATCAGGATAGACAGTGCGTCCTACAATGAGCAGTTCTTC.

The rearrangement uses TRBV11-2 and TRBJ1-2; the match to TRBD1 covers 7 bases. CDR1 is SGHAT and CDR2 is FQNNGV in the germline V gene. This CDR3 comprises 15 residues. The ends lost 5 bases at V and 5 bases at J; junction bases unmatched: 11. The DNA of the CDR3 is TGTGCCAGCAGCCCGGGCGAGGGACAGACGTATGGCTACACCTTC. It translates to CASSPGEGQTYGYTF.

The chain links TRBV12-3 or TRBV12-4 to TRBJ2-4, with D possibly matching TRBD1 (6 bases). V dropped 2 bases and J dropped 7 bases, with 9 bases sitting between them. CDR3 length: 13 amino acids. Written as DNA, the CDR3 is TGTGCCAGCAGTTTAACAGGGAGTAACATTCAGTACTTC. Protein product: CASSLTGSNIQYF.

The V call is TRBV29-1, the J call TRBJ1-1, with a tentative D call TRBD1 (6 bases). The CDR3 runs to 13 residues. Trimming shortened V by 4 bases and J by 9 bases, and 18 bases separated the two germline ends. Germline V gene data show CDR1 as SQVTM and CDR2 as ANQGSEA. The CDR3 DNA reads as TGCAGCGTTGGCCCGGTAGGGGGTCGGAAAGCTTTCTTT. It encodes CSVGPVGGRKAFF.

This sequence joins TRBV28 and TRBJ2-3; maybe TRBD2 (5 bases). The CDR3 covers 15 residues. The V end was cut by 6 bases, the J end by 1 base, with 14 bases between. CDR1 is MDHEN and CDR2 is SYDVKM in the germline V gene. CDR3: CASRGLAIGTDTQYF. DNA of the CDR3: TGTGCCAGCAGGGGATTAGCGATCGGCACAGATACGCAGTATTTT.

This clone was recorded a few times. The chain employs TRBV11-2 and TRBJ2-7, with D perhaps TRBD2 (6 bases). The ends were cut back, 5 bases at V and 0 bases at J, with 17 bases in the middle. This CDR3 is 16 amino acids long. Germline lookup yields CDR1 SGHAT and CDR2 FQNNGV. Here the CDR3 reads CASSVERGFSSYEQYF. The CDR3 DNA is TGTGCCAGCAGCGTCGAACGGGGGTTCAGCTCCTACGAGCAGTACTTC.

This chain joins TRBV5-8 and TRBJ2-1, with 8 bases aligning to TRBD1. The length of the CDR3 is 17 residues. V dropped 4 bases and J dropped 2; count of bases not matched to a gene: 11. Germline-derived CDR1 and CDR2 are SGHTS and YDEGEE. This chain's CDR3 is CASSPPLGTGAYNEQFF. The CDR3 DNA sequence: TGTGCCAGCAGCCCACCCCTGGGGACAGGTGCCTACAATGAGCAGTTCTTC.